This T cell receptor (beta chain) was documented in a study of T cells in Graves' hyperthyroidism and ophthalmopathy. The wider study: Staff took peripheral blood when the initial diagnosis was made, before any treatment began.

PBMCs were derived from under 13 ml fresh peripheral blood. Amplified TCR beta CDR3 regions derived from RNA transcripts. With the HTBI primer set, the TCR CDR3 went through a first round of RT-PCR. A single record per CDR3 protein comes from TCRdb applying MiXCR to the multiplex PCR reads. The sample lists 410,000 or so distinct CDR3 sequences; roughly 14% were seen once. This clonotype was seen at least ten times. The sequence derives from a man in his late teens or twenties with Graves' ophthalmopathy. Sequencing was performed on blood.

The CDR3 bases are TGTGCCAGCAGCCAAGATGGAAGATCCGGAAACACCATATATTTT. This encodes CASSQDGRSGNTIYF. This chain connects TRBV3-1 to TRBJ1-3; D is unclear. The CDR3 runs 15 residues. CDR1 is LGHDT, CDR2 YNNKEL, per germline (reference sequence). V was clipped by 0 bases and J by 4 bases, with 10 bases between them.